The entry below gives a single T cell receptor (beta chain) sequence along with its context. How the authors handled the data: Amplification of reference gene primers provided the estimated nucleated cell counts. Assay: immunoSEQ multiplex PCR; the TCRdb copy retains only in-frame clones and omits some. V and J calls and clone size follow that table, whereas D and trimming were derived from the DNA. Here the sample spans about 180,000 clones, 80% to 90% being singletons. The source of the sample is a study of blood T cell repertoires in COVID-19. CDR3 length: 15 residues. V lost 1 base and J lost 8; bases outside the gene matches: 8. Germline CDR1 and CDR2: LNHDA and SQIVND (reference sequence).

Sequencing was done on a sample of peripheral blood. The genes are TRBV19 and TRBJ2-1; 7 bases align to TRBD2. This receptor was identified in a man in his sixties with acute or convalescent COVID-19. CDR3 in DNA: TGTGCCAGTAGTATAGTGCTAGCGGCAAGCGATGAGCAGTTCTTC. It specifies CASSIVLAASDEQFF.